This TCR beta chain was sequenced during a study of shared clonotypes between healthy human individuals. Turning to the study itself: Used for every donor were three CD4 naive, three CD4 memory, two CD8 naive and one CD8 memory plate.

This CDR3 comprises 18 residues. The V segment lost 6 bases and the J segment 5 bases; nucleotides outside the gene matches: 13. The germline V gene has CDR1 SGHAT and CDR2 FQNNGV. Worth noting for this clone: Its antigen is unidentified.

CD8 memory was a combination that joined CD45RO+ cells with CCR7-negative CD45RA+ TemRA cells. Points from the study as a whole: What limited the represented genetic and exposure-history diversity was the small number of donors.

DNA at about 210 ng, approximately 30,000 T cell genomes, went into sorted-subset replicate PCRs. Profiled with immunoSEQ multiplex PCR; TCRdb holds only in-frame clones, not every one. The data contain roughly 380,000 clones, roughly 96% of them singletons. The genes are TRBV11-2 and TRBJ2-3; 14 nucleotides match TRBD2. The clonotype originates from a young man in good health. The source material was memory CD8+ T cells sorted from blood. Stated subset: CD45RO+ cells pooled with CCR7-negative TemRA cells. CDR3 in DNA: TGTGCCAGCAGTTTAAGACTAGCGGGAGGGCCGCGGAGAGATACGCAGTATTTT. It codes for CASSLRLAGGPRRDTQYF. Looking up the rest from reference TRBV11-2 and TRBJ2-3 gives the full variable domain: EAGVAQSPRYKIIEKRQSVAFWCNPISGHATLYWYQQILGQGPKLLIQFQNNGVVDDSQLPKDRFSAERLKGVDSTLKIQPAKLEDSAVYLCASSLRLAGGPRRDTQYFGPGTRLTVL.